This T cell receptor (beta chain) was captured by sequencing in a study of cytomegalovirus exposure and HLA in healthy donors. V lost 6 bases to trimming and J lost 8 bases; unmatched junction nucleotides: 8. CDR3 length equals 15 residues. Germline-derived CDR1 and CDR2 are MNHEY and SVGAGI. As to this clone: Its antigen is currently unknown. The sample has other DNA sequences that encode this CDR3 too.

Regarding the study as a whole: Later on, an analysis found that several of the most significant clusters appeared to be linked to common viral pathogens, which included parvovirus B19.

It was with 60 Vbeta and 13 Jbeta primers that the PCR ran. Generated by immunoSEQ multiplex PCR, the TCRdb table keeps only in-frame clones and is missing some. The sample yields over 150,000 clones, approximately 80% seen once. The sequenced sample consisted of PBMCs. The chain joins TRBV6-5 to TRBJ1-6; 9 bases line up with TRBD1. This TCR was sampled from a man younger than 35 in good health and CMV-seropositive. The CDR3 reads CASSLAGQGYSPLHF. CDR3 DNA sequence: TGTGCCAGCAGCCTCGCAGGACAGGGGTATTCACCCCTCCACTTT.